This entry concerns a single T cell receptor (beta chain). The sample comes from a study of control samples from healthy donors and cancer patients. Here immunoSEQ multiplex PCR was the method, and the copy in TCRdb shows in-frame clones only, minus some. The table has roughly 130,000 clones, around nine tenths seen once. The sequenced material came from blood. This TCR came from a man between 18 and 29 years old in good health.

CDR3 residues: CASSLQGADYGYTF. In DNA, the CDR3 is TGTGCCAGCAGCTTACAGGGGGCGGACTATGGCTACACCTTC. The chain links TRBV5-4 to TRBJ1-2; 9 bases line up with TRBD1. The CDR3 loop spans 14 amino acids. J gave up 3 bases and V 2 bases, and 2 bases lay outside the gene matches. Germline V gene sequence: CDR1 SGHNT, CDR2 YYREEE (reference sequence).